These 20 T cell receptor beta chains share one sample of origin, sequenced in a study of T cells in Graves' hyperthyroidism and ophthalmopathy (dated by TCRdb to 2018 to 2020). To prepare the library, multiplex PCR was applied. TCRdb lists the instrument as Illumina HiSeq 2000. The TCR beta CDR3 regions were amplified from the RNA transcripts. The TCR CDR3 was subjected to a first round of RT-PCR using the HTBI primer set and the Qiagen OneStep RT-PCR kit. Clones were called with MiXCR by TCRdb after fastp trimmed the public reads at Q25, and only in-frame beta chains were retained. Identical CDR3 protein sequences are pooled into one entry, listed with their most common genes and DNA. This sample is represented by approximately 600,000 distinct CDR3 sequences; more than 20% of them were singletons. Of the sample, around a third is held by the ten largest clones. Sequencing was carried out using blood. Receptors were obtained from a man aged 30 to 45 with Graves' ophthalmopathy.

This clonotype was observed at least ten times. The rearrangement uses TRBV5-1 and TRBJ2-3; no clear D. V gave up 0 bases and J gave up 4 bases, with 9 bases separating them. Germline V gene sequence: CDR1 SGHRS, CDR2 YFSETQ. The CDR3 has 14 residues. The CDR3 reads CASSLEGRSDTQYF. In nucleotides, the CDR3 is TGCGCCAGCAGCTTGGAAGGCAGATCAGATACGCAGTATTTT. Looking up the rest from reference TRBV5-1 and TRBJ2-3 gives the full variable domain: KAGVTQTPRYLIKTRGQQVTLSCSPISGHRSVSWYQQTPGQGLQFLFEYFSETQRNKGNFPGRFSGRQFSNSRSEMNVSTLELGDSALYLCASSLEGRSDTQYFGPGTRLTVL.

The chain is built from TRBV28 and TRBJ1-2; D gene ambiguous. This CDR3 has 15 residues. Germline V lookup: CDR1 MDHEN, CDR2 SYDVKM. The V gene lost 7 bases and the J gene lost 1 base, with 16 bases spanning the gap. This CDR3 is CASKVAGKVNYGYTF. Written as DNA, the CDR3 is TGTGCCAGCAAGGTGGCTGGAAAGGTTAACTATGGCTACACCTTC.

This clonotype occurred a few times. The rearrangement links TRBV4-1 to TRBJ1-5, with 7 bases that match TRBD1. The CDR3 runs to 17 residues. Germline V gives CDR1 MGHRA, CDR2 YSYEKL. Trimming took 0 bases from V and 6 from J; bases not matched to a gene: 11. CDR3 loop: CASSQDHRGGAGQPQHF. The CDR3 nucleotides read TGCGCCAGCAGCCAAGATCACAGAGGGGGCGCAGGTCAGCCCCAGCATTTT.

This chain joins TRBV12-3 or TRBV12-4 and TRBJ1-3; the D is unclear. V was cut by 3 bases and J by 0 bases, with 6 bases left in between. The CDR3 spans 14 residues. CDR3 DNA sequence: TGTGCCAGCAGTTTGTTGGGCTCTGGAAACACCATATATTTT. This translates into CASSLLGSGNTIYF.

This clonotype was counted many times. The CDR3 DNA reads TGTGCCAGCAGTTTAGCAGCTGTAAACTATGGCTACACCTTC. Protein sequence: CASSLAAVNYGYTF. This rearrangement joins TRBV12-3 or TRBV12-4 to TRBJ1-2; D gene unclear. The V end lost 0 bases, the J end lost 2 bases, and 7 bases lay between the germline ends. The CDR3 runs to 14 residues.

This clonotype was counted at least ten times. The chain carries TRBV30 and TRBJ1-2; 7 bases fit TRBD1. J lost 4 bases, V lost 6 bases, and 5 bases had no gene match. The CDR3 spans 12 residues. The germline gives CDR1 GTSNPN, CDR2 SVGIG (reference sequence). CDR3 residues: CACRQGTYGYTF. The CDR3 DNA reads TGTGCCTGTCGACAGGGAACCTATGGCTACACCTTC.

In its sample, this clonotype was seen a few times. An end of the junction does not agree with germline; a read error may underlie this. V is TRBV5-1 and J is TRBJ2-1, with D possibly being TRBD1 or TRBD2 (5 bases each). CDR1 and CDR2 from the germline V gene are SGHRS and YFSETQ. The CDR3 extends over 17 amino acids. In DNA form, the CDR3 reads TGCGCCAGCAGCTTGGGACCCAGGGAGTCCTCCTACAATAAGCAGTTCTTC. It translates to CASSLGPRESSYNKQFF.

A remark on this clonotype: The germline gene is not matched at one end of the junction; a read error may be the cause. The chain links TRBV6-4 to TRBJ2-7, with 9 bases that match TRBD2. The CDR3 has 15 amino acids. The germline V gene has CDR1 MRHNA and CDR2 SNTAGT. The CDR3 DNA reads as TGTGCCAGCAGTTACTCGGCTAGCGGGACTTACGAGCAGTGCTTC. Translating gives CASSYSASGTYEQCF.

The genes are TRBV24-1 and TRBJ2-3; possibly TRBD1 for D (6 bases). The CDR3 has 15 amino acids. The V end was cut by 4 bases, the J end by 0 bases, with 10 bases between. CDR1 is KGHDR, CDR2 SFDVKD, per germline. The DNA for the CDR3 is TGTGCCACCAGTGACAGGGGTTCTAGCACAGATACGCAGTATTTT. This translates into CATSDRGSSTDTQYF.

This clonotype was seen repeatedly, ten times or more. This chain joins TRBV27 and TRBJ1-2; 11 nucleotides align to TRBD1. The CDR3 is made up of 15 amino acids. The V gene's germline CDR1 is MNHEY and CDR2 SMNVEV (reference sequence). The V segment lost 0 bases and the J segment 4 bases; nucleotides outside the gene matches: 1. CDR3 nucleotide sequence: TGTGCCAGCAGTTTATCGGACAGGGGGCCCTATGGCTACACCTTC. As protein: CASSLSDRGPYGYTF.

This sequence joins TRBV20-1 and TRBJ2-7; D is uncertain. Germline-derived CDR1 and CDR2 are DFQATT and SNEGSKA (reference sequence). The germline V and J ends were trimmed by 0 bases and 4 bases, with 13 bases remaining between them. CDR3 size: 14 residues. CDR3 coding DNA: TGCAGTGCTAGAGATCGAGTGAAAGTGTACGAGCAGTACTTC. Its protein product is CSARDRVKVYEQYF.

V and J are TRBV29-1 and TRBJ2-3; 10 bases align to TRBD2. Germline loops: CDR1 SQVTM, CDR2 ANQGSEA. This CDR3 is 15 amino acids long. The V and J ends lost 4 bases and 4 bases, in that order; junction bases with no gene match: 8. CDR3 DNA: TGCAGCGTTGCGGGGACTAGCGAACCTCCAGATACGCAGTATTTT. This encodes CSVAGTSEPPDTQYF.

As DNA, the CDR3 is TGTGCCAGTAGTATTGAGCGGGAGGTGGAGCAGTTCTTC. Translating it yields CASSIEREVEQFF. This chain connects TRBV19 to TRBJ2-1; 9 nucleotides agree with TRBD2. The germline V gene encodes CDR1 LNHDA and CDR2 SQIVND (reference sequence). The CDR3 sequence is 13 residues long. J lost 10 bases, V lost 3 bases, and 4 bases had no gene match.

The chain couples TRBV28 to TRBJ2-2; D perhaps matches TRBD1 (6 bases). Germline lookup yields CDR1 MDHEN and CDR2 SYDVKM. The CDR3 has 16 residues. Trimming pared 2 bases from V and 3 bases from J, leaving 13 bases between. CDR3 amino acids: CASSLGLTGHTGELFF. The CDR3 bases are TGTGCCAGCAGTTTAGGGTTAACAGGGCACACCGGGGAGCTGTTTTTT.

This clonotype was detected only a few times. CDR3 amino acids: CASSGSVYLHEQYF. In DNA, the CDR3 is TGTGCCAGCAGTGGGAGTGTCTATCTCCACGAGCAGTACTTC. The chain employs TRBV6-2 or TRBV6-3 and TRBJ2-7, with D maybe TRBD2 (5 bases). The CDR3 consists of 14 residues. From germline, CDR1 is MNHEY and CDR2 SVGEGT. The ends were cut back, 5 bases at V and 5 bases at J, with 16 bases in the middle.

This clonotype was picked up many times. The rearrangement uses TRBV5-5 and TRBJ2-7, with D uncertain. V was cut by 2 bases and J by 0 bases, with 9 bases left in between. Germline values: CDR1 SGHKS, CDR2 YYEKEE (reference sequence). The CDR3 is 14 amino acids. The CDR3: CASSFDTPSYEQYF. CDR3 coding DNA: TGTGCCAGCAGCTTTGACACCCCCTCCTACGAGCAGTACTTC.

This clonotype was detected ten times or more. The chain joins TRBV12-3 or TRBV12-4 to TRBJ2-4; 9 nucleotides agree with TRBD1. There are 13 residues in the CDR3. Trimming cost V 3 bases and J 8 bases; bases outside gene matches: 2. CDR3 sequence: CASSLGTGHIQYF. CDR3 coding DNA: TGTGCCAGCAGTTTGGGGACAGGGCACATTCAGTACTTC.

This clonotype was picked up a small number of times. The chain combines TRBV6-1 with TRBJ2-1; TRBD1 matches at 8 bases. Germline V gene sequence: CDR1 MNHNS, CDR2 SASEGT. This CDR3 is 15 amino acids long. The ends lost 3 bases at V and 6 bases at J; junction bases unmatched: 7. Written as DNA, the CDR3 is TGTGCCAGCAGTGATCTTCAGACAGGGGTCAATGAGCAGTTCTTC. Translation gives CASSDLQTGVNEQFF.

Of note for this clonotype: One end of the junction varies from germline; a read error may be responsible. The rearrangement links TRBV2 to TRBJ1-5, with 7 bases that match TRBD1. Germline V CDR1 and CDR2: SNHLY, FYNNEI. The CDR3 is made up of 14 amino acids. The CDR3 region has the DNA TGTGCCAGCAACTCACAGGGGACGGATCAGCCCCAGCGTTTT. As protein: CASNSQGTDQPQRF.

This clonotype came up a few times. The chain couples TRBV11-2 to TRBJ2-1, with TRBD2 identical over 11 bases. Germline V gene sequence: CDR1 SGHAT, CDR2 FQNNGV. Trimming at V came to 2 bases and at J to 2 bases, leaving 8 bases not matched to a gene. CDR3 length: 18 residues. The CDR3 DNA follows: TGTGCCAGCAGCTTACAGGGGGGGACTAGCGGTACCTACAATGAGCAGTTCTTC. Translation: CASSLQGGTSGTYNEQFF.